This T cell receptor beta chain came from a study of blood T cell repertoires in COVID-19. Whole-study context: Material from acute and convalescent COVID-19 was sourced from the United States, Italy and Spain. T cells, B-cell-depleted T cells, or PBMCs provided the cDNA or gDNA that served as material.

CDR1 and CDR2 (germline): MGHDK, SYGVNS. This CDR3 has 18 amino acids. Unmatched junction bases numbered 6, after V lost 1 base and J lost 1 base. Authors' methods: The assay estimated nucleated cells by amplifying reference gene primers. Profiled with immunoSEQ multiplex PCR; TCRdb holds only in-frame clones, not every one. From that table come the V and J calls and clone size; the DNA was used to work out D and trimming. The table has around 140,000 clones, about 72% seen once. The sequence was collected from a woman in her sixties or seventies with acute or convalescent COVID-19. The chain links TRBV25-1 to TRBJ2-3, with 12 nucleotides matching TRBD1. Sequenced input: peripheral blood. CDR3 bases: TGTGCCAGCAGTGAATTACGGGACAGGGGGCTTCGCACAGATACGCAGTATTTT. Amino acids: CASSELRDRGLRTDTQYF.